One sample yielded the 32 T cell receptor beta chains listed below, sequenced in a study of OX40 agonist ivuxolimab in advanced cancers. The data were produced by immunoSEQ multiplex PCR, yet TCRdb's version contains in-frame clones alone and is incomplete. The sample yields approximately 92,000 clones, approximately 94% seen once. The sample here was CD4+ or CD8+ T cells sorted from blood, taken in a trial of the OX40 agonist ivuxolimab. The receptors derive from an adult with an advanced solid tumor such as melanoma, head and neck, liver or kidney cancer.

This rearrangement joins TRBV7-9 to TRBJ1-2; a possible D gene is TRBD1 (5 bases). CDR3 length: 16 amino acids. V dropped 4 bases and J dropped 0 bases, with 15 bases sitting between them. Germline CDR1 is SEHNR and CDR2 is FQNEAQ (reference sequence). The CDR3 reads CASSSSGRKSNYGYTF. In DNA, the CDR3 is TGTGCCAGCAGCTCCTCAGGGAGGAAGTCTAACTATGGCTACACCTTC. The full variable domain, with the rest looked up from reference TRBV7-9 and TRBJ1-2, is DTGVSQNPRHKITKRGQNVTFRCDPISEHNRLYWYRQTLGQGPEFLTYFQNEAQLEKSRLLSDRFSAERPKGSFSTLEIQRTEQGDSAMYLCASSSSGRKSNYGYTFGSGTRLTVV.

This chain uses TRBV29-1 with TRBJ1-3; D is ambiguous. The CDR3 totals 13 residues. V was pared by 3 bases and J by 4 bases, with 10 bases between. Germline CDR1 and CDR2: SQVTM and ANQGSEA. The CDR3 coding sequence is TGCAGCGTTGATGCGACCCTCGGAAACACCATATATTTT. Amino acids: CSVDATLGNTIYF.

V usage is TRBV2 and J usage is TRBJ2-3; the match to TRBD1 covers 10 bases. Germline assignment: CDR1 SNHLY and CDR2 FYNNEI. CDR3 length: 13 residues. Trimming cost V 11 bases and J 6 bases; bases outside gene matches: 8. CDR3 sequence (DNA): TGTGCCCACAGGGGGACAGGGGCCGATACGCAGTATTTT. Its translation is CAHRGTGADTQYF.

The V call is TRBV30, the J call TRBJ1-2, with D possibly matching TRBD1 (5 bases). This CDR3 contains 15 residues. V was trimmed by 0 bases and J by 4 bases, leaving 15 bases between them. Germline values: CDR1 GTSNPN, CDR2 SVGIG (reference sequence). In DNA, the CDR3 is TGTGCCTGGAGTGTCGGTTGGGGGGGTGGCTATGGCTACACCTTC. Protein product: CAWSVGWGGGYGYTF.

The rearrangement links TRBV28 to TRBJ2-1, with D possibly being TRBD1 (6 bases). The CDR3 totals 15 residues. Germline V CDR1 and CDR2: MDHEN, SYDVKM. The V and J ends lost 6 bases and 4 bases respectively, with 16 bases between them. CDR3 sequence (DNA): TGTGCCAGCAGGTCAGGGGTGAGGGGGTACAATGAGCAGTTCTTC. Encoded protein: CASRSGVRGYNEQFF. The full variable domain, its missing parts supplied by reference TRBV28 and TRBJ2-1, is DVKVTQSSRYLVKRTGEKVFLECVQDMDHENMFWYRQDPGLGLRLIYFSYDVKMKEKGDIPEGYSVSREKKERFSLILESASTNQTSMYLCASRSGVRGYNEQFFGPGTRLTVL.

The gene calls are TRBV19 and TRBJ2-6; no clear D gene. The V gene's germline CDR1 is LNHDA and CDR2 SQIVND (reference sequence). Trimming removed 3 bases at V and 2 bases at J, with 5 bases between. The CDR3 contains 14 residues. The CDR3 here is CASSMVAGANVLTF. The CDR3 DNA reads TGTGCCAGTAGTATGGTGGCTGGGGCCAACGTCCTGACTTTC. The complete variable domain, with remaining parts taken from reference TRBV19 and TRBJ2-6, reads DGGITQSPKYLFRKEGQNVTLSCEQNLNHDAMYWYRQDPGQGLRLIYYSQIVNDFQKGDIAEGYSVSREKKESFPLTVTSAQKNPTAFYLCASSMVAGANVLTFGAGSRLTVL.

The chain combines TRBV27 with TRBJ1-6; 7 positions agree with TRBD1. The CDR3 contains 16 residues. V trimming: 4 bases; J trimming: 3 bases; junction bases outside the gene matches: 6. Germline V lookup: CDR1 MNHEY, CDR2 SMNVEV (reference sequence). The CDR3 protein is CASSSTWTGYNSPLHF. Written as DNA, the CDR3 is TGTGCCAGCAGTTCCACATGGACAGGCTATAATTCACCCCTCCACTTT.

The chain employs TRBV5-5 and TRBJ1-1; TRBD1 aligns across 10 bases. Germline trimming cut 3 bases from V and 4 bases from J; bases unmatched to any gene: 9. This CDR3 contains 16 residues. Germline CDR1 is SGHKS and CDR2 is YYEKEE (reference sequence). CDR3 nucleotides: TGTGCCAGCAGCTGGGCCCGGGACAGGGGTGGCACTGAAGCTTTCTTT. It yields the protein CASSWARDRGGTEAFF. Filled out from reference TRBV5-5 and TRBJ1-1, the complete variable domain reads DAGVTQSPTHLIKTRGQQVTLRCSPISGHKSVSWYQQVLGQGPQFIFQYYEKEERGRGNFPDRFSARQFPNYSSELNVNALLLGDSALYLCASSWARDRGGTEAFFGQGTRLTVV.

The chain carries TRBV27 and TRBJ2-5; 10 bases fit TRBD1. The germline CDR1 and CDR2 sequences are MNHEY and SMNVEV (reference sequence). This CDR3 is 14 amino acids long. Losses at the gene ends were 3 bases for V and 5 bases for J; bases not matched to a gene: 3. The CDR3 is CASSLTGGAETQYF. The CDR3 DNA reads as TGTGCCAGCAGTTTGACAGGGGGCGCCGAGACCCAGTACTTC.

The chain joins TRBV5-1 to TRBJ2-7, with TRBD1 as a possible D gene (7 bases). The CDR3 is 16 residues long. Trimming took 4 bases from V and 1 from J, leaving 18 bases between them. The V gene's germline CDR1 is SGHRS and CDR2 YFSETQ. Written as DNA, the CDR3 is TGCGCCAGCAGCCGGGGTCGGAGGGGGCTATCCTACGAGCAGTACTTC. Protein product: CASSRGRRGLSYEQYF. The whole variable domain, filled in from reference TRBV5-1 and TRBJ2-7, reads KAGVTQTPRYLIKTRGQQVTLSCSPISGHRSVSWYQQTPGQGLQFLFEYFSETQRNKGNFPGRFSGRQFSNSRSEMNVSTLELGDSALYLCASSRGRRGLSYEQYFGPGTRLTVT.

Turning to this clone: An end of the junction does not agree with germline; a read error may underlie this. This chain uses TRBV5-4 with TRBJ2-3; TRBD2 aligns across 9 bases. Per the germline V gene, CDR1 is SGHNT and CDR2 is YYREEE (reference sequence). This CDR3 has 14 amino acids. The CDR3 region has the DNA TGTGCCAGCAGCGCCGGGACTAGCAAAGATACGCAGTATTTT. As protein: CASSAGTSKDTQYF.

This sequence joins TRBV18 and TRBJ2-7, with 8 bases that match TRBD1. Per the germline V gene, CDR1 is KGHSH and CDR2 is LQKENI. The length of the CDR3 is 17 residues. After removal of 2 bases from V and 5 bases from J, the junction contained 14 bases not matched to a gene. In DNA, the CDR3 is TGTGCCAGCTCACCAGATCCACGTCCGACAGGGGATCACGAGCAGTACTTC. Its translation: CASSPDPRPTGDHEQYF.

The rearrangement joins TRBV7-2 to TRBJ2-3; the D call may be TRBD1 or TRBD2 (5 bases each). Germline CDR1 is SGHTA and CDR2 is FQGNSA. Trimming took 7 bases from V and 4 from J, leaving 12 bases between them. The CDR3 contains 13 residues. The CDR3 sequence is CASTLVGADTQYF. Written as DNA, the CDR3 is TGTGCCAGCACCCTCGTGGGGGCAGATACGCAGTATTTT.

J is TRBJ1-6 and V is TRBV10-3; D is perhaps TRBD1 (6 bases). Trimming shortened V by 0 bases and J by 0 bases, and 9 bases separated the two germline ends. In germline, CDR1 is ENHRY, CDR2 SYGVKD. The CDR3 has 17 residues. CDR3 sequence reads: CAISESKGGSYNSPLHF. The CDR3 bases are TGTGCCATCAGTGAGTCGAAAGGGGGCTCCTATAATTCACCCCTCCACTTT.

Concerning this clone: This sample also contains other DNA sequences that code for the same CDR3. The rearrangement uses TRBV7-3 and TRBJ2-2; perhaps TRBD1 as D (5 bases). Germline V lookup: CDR1 SGHTA, CDR2 FQGTGA. The CDR3 loop spans 16 amino acids. Trimming stripped 5 bases from V and 1 base from J, with 14 bases between. The CDR3: CASSPGGGQNTGELFF. The DNA of the CDR3 is TGTGCCAGCAGCCCGGGTGGCGGACAGAACACCGGGGAGCTGTTTTTT. The full variable domain, its missing parts supplied by reference TRBV7-3 and TRBJ2-2, is GAGVSQTPSNKVTEKGKYVELRCDPISGHTALYWYRQSLGQGPEFLIYFQGTGAADDSGLPNDRFFAVRPEGSVSTLKIQRTERGDSAVYLCASSPGGGQNTGELFFGEGSRLTVL.

This chain links TRBV9 with TRBJ2-7, with D possibly called TRBD1 or TRBD2 (5 bases each). Germline lookup yields CDR1 SGDLS and CDR2 YYNGEE. The CDR3 spans 15 residues. V gave up 5 bases and J gave up 6 bases, with 21 bases separating them. The CDR3 nucleotides read TGTGCCAGCAGTGGGGCGGGCCCCAGATCGGGCGAGCAGTACTTC. Protein product: CASSGAGPRSGEQYF.

The chain couples TRBV6-1 to TRBJ2-2; D not certain. The CDR3 totals 13 residues. Trimming stripped 7 bases from V and 6 bases from J, with 12 bases between. Germline CDR1 is MNHNS and CDR2 is SASEGT. The CDR3 region has the DNA TGTGCCAGCAACCAGGTCTACGCCGGGGAGCTGTTTTTT. It yields the protein CASNQVYAGELFF.

The rearrangement joins TRBV19 to TRBJ1-5; 11 nucleotides align to TRBD1. The CDR3 loop spans 18 amino acids. V was clipped by 8 bases and J by 2 bases; unmatched bases: 14. The V gene's germline CDR1 is LNHDA and CDR2 SQIVND (reference sequence). The CDR3 nucleotides read TGTGCCAGTTCAAGCCGGGACAGGGGGATCGTCGGCAATCAGCCCCAGCATTTT. As protein: CASSSRDRGIVGNQPQHF. Full variable domain (rest looked up from reference TRBV19 and TRBJ1-5): DGGITQSPKYLFRKEGQNVTLSCEQNLNHDAMYWYRQDPGQGLRLIYYSQIVNDFQKGDIAEGYSVSREKKESFPLTVTSAQKNPTAFYLCASSSRDRGIVGNQPQHFGDGTRLSIL.

The count of this clone is one. The chain links TRBV9 to TRBJ2-7, with 7 nucleotides matching TRBD2. J gave up 4 bases and V 3 bases, and 10 bases lay outside the gene matches. CDR1 and CDR2 (germline): SGDLS, YYNGEE. There are 15 residues in the CDR3. The CDR3 nucleotides read TGTGCCAGCAGCGGGGGAGGGCAGGGTCCGTACGAGCAGTACTTC. Translating gives CASSGGGQGPYEQYF. The whole variable domain, filled in from reference TRBV9 and TRBJ2-7, reads DSGVTQTPKHLITATGQRVTLRCSPRSGDLSVYWYQQSLDQGLQFLIQYYNGEERAKGNILERFSAQQFPDLHSELNLSSLELGDSALYFCASSGGGQGPYEQYFGPGTRLTVT.

The V gene is TRBV4-1, the J gene TRBJ1-4, with D tentatively TRBD1 (5 bases). The CDR3 has 15 amino acids. The V end was cut by 3 bases, the J end by 8 bases, with 16 bases between. In germline, CDR1 is MGHRA, CDR2 YSYEKL. This CDR3 is CASSHRGTAGEKLFF. DNA for the CDR3: TGCGCCAGCAGCCACAGAGGGACGGCGGGGGAAAAACTGTTTTTT.

For the CDR3, the DNA is TGCGCCAGCAGCTCTTTAGCGGGGGATGGGTATGAGCAGTTCTTC. Residues: CASSSLAGDGYEQFF. J is TRBJ2-1 and V is TRBV5-1, with TRBD2 matching over 9 bases. The germline V gene has CDR1 SGHRS and CDR2 YFSETQ. This CDR3 comprises 15 residues. V gave up 3 bases and J gave up 8 bases; unmatched junction bases: 9.

The chain carries TRBV29-1 and TRBJ2-7; D remains ambiguous. V lost 0 bases, J lost 0 bases, and 6 bases lay in between. The CDR3 has 13 amino acids. CDR1 is SQVTM and CDR2 is ANQGSEA in the germline V gene. CDR3 bases: TGCAGCGTTGAAGAACGGGCCTCCTACGAGCAGTACTTC. Protein product: CSVEERASYEQYF.

The chain uses TRBV4-3 and TRBJ1-3; D remains unclear. The CDR3 sequence is 16 residues long. The germline gives CDR1 LGHNA, CDR2 YSLEER. V was shortened by 2 bases and J by 0 bases, with 11 bases between the two germline ends. The DNA for the CDR3 is TGCGCCAGCAGCCAATCGGTTCCGAGCTCTGGAAACACCATATATTTT. It specifies CASSQSVPSSGNTIYF.

The sample holds one count of this clone. The chain uses TRBV11-2 and TRBJ1-2; D remains unclear. Trimming took off 3 bases at V and 5 bases at J, with 19 bases between the two ends. The germline V gene encodes CDR1 SGHAT and CDR2 FQNNGV. The CDR3 contains 16 residues. The CDR3 loop is CASSLGQLATTYGYTF. The CDR3 coding sequence is TGTGCCAGCAGCTTGGGCCAGTTGGCGACAACTTATGGCTACACCTTC.

The count of this clone is one. This chain links TRBV7-2 with TRBJ2-7; D gene unclear. This CDR3 has 17 residues. V gave up 6 bases and J gave up 3 bases, with 24 bases separating them. CDR1 SGHTA and CDR2 FQGNSA come from the germline V gene. The CDR3 nucleotides read TGTGCCAGCAGTCCCCTGTCTCCTTCCCTTCTTTTCTACGAGCAGTACTTC. Translation gives CASSPLSPSLLFYEQYF.

This clone was observed a few times. The chain carries TRBV30 and TRBJ1-1; no clear D. CDR1 and CDR2 (germline): GTSNPN, SVGIG (reference sequence). V lost 2 bases and J 4 bases, leaving 11 bases between the germline ends. The CDR3 length is 13 residues. CDR3 coding DNA: TGTGCCTGGAGTAAAGGGATCGCCACTGAAGCTTTCTTT. This gives the protein CAWSKGIATEAFF.

To note about this clone: This same CDR3 is encoded by further DNA sequences in the sample. V and J are TRBV18 and TRBJ2-3; D is unresolved. The germline V gene encodes CDR1 KGHSH and CDR2 LQKENI. With 3 bases removed from V and 0 bases from J, the gap between germline ends came to 1 base. This CDR3 is 12 amino acids long. The CDR3 DNA reads TGTGCCAGCTCACCGAGCACAGATACGCAGTATTTT. Translation: CASSPSTDTQYF.

This clone has a handful of counts. V gene TRBV10-2 combines with J gene TRBJ2-1; a weak D match, TRBD2 (5 bases). V lost 2 bases, J lost 10 bases, and 12 bases lay in between. The CDR3 length is 13 residues. Looked up from germline, CDR1 is WSHSY and CDR2 is SAAADI. The CDR3 here is CASSENLAREQFF. As DNA, the CDR3 is TGCGCCAGCAGTGAGAATCTAGCCCGGGAGCAGTTCTTC.

The gene calls are TRBV28 and TRBJ2-2; D is possibly TRBD1 (5 bases). This CDR3 has 16 amino acids. Trimming took off 4 bases at V and 2 bases at J, with 14 bases between the two ends. CDR1 and CDR2 (germline): MDHEN, SYDVKM. This CDR3 reads CASSSPGGANTGELFF. Here the CDR3 DNA reads TGTGCCAGCAGTTCACCGGGTGGGGCCAACACCGGGGAGCTGTTTTTT. Using reference TRBV28 and TRBJ2-2 for the parts outside the CDR3, the full variable domain is DVKVTQSSRYLVKRTGEKVFLECVQDMDHENMFWYRQDPGLGLRLIYFSYDVKMKEKGDIPEGYSVSREKKERFSLILESASTNQTSMYLCASSSPGGANTGELFFGEGSRLTVL.

Regarding this clone: One end of the junction is discordant with germline, which a read error may explain. V is TRBV7-2 and J is TRBJ2-7, with 8 positions matching TRBD1. Germline V gene sequence: CDR1 SGHTA, CDR2 FQGNSA. This CDR3 comprises 14 residues. This chain's CDR3 is CASSIAGTGGEQYF. CDR3 in DNA: TGTGCCAGCAGCATAGCCGGGACAGGTGGTGAGCAGTACTTC.

The genes are TRBV12-5 and TRBJ1-1, with D unclear. V lost 6 bases to trimming and J lost 8 bases, with 16 bases between them. Germline-derived CDR1 and CDR2 are LGHNT and FRNRAP. This CDR3 contains 13 residues. The CDR3 spells CASGPPDGVEAFF. The CDR3 coding sequence is TGTGCTAGTGGCCCTCCGGACGGCGTGGAAGCTTTCTTT.

The chain employs TRBV19 and TRBJ2-1; 9 nucleotides align to TRBD2. The CDR3 extends over 15 amino acids. Germline V gene lookup returns CDR1 LNHDA and CDR2 SQIVND (reference sequence). V shed 7 bases, J shed 5 bases, and the junction held 9 bases outside the gene matches. In DNA form, the CDR3 reads TGTGCCAGTAAGTCTTACCAGCGGGGGGACAATGAGCAGTTCTTC. Translation gives CASKSYQRGDNEQFF.